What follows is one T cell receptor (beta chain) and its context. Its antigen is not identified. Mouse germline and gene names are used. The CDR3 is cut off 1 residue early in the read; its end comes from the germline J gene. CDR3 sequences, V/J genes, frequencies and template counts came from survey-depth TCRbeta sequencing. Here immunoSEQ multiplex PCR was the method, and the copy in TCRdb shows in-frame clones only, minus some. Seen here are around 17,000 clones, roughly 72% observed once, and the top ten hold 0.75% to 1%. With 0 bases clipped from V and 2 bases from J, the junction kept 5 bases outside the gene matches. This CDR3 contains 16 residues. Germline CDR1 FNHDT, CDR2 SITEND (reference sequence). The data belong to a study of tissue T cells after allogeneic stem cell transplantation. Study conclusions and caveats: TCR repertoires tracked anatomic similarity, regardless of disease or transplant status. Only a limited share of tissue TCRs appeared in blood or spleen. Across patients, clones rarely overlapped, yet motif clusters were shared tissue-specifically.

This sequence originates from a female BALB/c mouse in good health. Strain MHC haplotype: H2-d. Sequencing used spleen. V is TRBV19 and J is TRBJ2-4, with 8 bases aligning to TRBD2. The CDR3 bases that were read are TGTGCCAGCAGTATAGAGCTGGGGGGAAATCAAAACACCTTGTAC. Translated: CASSIELGGNQNTLY. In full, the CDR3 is CASSIELGGNQNTLYF.